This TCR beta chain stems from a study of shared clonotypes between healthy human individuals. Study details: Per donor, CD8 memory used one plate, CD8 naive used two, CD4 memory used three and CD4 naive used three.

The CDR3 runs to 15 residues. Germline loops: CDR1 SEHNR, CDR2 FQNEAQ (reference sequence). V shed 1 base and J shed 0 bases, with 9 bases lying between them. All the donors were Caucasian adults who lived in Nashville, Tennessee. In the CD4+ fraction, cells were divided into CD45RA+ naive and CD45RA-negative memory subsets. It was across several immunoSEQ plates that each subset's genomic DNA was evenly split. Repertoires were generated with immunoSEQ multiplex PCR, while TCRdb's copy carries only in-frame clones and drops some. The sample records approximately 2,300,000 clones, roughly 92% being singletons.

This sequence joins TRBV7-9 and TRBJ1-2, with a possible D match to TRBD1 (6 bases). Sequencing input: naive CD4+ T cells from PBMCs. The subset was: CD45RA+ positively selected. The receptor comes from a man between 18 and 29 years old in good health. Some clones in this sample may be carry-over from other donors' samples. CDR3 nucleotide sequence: TGTGCCAGCAGCTTAGGGACAGAAGCTAACTATGGCTACACCTTC. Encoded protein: CASSLGTEANYGYTF.